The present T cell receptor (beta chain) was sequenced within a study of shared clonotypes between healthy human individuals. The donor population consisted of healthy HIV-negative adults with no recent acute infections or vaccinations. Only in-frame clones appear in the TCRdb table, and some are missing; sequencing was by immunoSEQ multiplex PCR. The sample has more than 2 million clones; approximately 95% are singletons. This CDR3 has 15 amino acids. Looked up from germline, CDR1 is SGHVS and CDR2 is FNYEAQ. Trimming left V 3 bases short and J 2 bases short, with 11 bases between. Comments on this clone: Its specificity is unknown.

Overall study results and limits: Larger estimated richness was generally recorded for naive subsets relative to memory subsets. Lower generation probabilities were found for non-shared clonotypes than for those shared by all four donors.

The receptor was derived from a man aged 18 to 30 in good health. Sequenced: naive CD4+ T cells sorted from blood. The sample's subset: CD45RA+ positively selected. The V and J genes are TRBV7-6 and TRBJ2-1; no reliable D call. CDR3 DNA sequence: TGTGCCAGCAGCTTGGGCTCCACCACCTACAATGAGCAGTTCTTC. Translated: CASSLGSTTYNEQFF.